A selection of T cell receptor beta chains follows, all from one sample in a study of shared clonotypes between healthy human individuals. Sequenced by immunoSEQ multiplex PCR; TCRdb stores in-frame clones only, minus some. The repertoire holds about 800,000 clones, with roughly 96% as singletons. Sequences were obtained from naive CD8+ T cells sorted from blood. The source is a man between 25 and 39 years old in good health. The conserved cysteine and the conserved F or W are not part of the CDR3 here. The order of the fields is clone size, V gene, J gene, CDR3 protein. The size field is filled for only some rows; it gives once, few, many or a size class.

clone size: -; V gene: TRBV7-9; J gene: TRBJ2-7; CDR3 protein: ASSLELAGAREQY
clone size: -; V gene: TRBV7-8; J gene: TRBJ2-7; CDR3 protein: ASSHSTGQGYHEQY
clone size: -; V gene: TRBV10-3; J gene: TRBJ2-7; CDR3 protein: AGARVGSQDEQY
clone size: -; V gene: TRBV5-6; J gene: TRBJ2-7; CDR3 protein: ASSSPGQGFEQY
clone size: -; V gene: TRBV29-1; J gene: TRBJ2-3; CDR3 protein: SVEGEALSTDTQY
clone size: -; V gene: TRBV20-1; J gene: TRBJ2-1; CDR3 protein: SAWTDNEQF
clone size: -; V gene: TRBV5-5; J gene: TRBJ2-7; CDR3 protein: ASSSQPEDEQY
clone size: -; V gene: TRBV7-9; J gene: TRBJ1-2; CDR3 protein: ASSIQGIAYGYT
clone size: once; V gene: TRBV29-1; J gene: TRBJ2-1; CDR3 protein: SVVGQLADPYNEQF
clone size: -; V gene: TRBV30; J gene: TRBJ2-7; CDR3 protein: AWNSNSYEQY
clone size: -; V gene: TRBV7-9; J gene: TRBJ2-1; CDR3 protein: ASSLGQGYNNEQF
clone size: -; V gene: TRBV6-4; J gene: TRBJ2-3; CDR3 protein: ASSHSGLDRALDTQY
clone size: -; V gene: TRBV5-4; J gene: TRBJ2-3; CDR3 protein: ASSSKGQGTDTQY
clone size: -; V gene: TRBV11-2; J gene: TRBJ1-5; CDR3 protein: ASSLAGNSNQPQH
clone size: -; V gene: TRBV27; J gene: TRBJ2-7; CDR3 protein: ASSGRLAGELEQY
clone size: -; V gene: TRBV27; J gene: TRBJ1-1; CDR3 protein: ASGSGMRNTEAF
clone size: -; V gene: TRBV5-5; J gene: TRBJ2-7; CDR3 protein: ASSRTDRVDEQY
clone size: -; V gene: TRBV5-1; J gene: TRBJ2-3; CDR3 protein: ASSLAVGVDTQY
clone size: -; V gene: TRBV5-1; J gene: TRBJ2-7; CDR3 protein: ASSLTPTYEQY
clone size: -; V gene: TRBV5-1; J gene: TRBJ2-1; CDR3 protein: ASSPRTSGQNNEQF
clone size: -; V gene: TRBV5-5; J gene: TRBJ2-7; CDR3 protein: ASSLGLAADYEQY
clone size: -; V gene: TRBV11-3; J gene: TRBJ2-5; CDR3 protein: ASSLRGQETQY